The next 5 T cell receptor beta chains were all read from a single sample in a study of blood T cells in healthy people across ages. Primed by a sample-barcoded 5' primer and a J-beta primer mix, a second PCR proceeded for about 6 to 11 cycles. TCRdb ran MiXCR on the 5' RACE reads and lists one entry per CDR3 protein. The repertoire holds some 760,000 distinct CDR3 sequences, with 20% to 30% as singletons. This sample also appeared in a second study, on T cells of mothers and their children.

Input material: blood. Every receptor here comes from a boy aged 5-17 years in good health.

Only a few counts were recorded for this clonotype. This sequence joins TRBV4-1 and TRBJ2-3, with a tentative D call TRBD2 (5 bases). The CDR3 is made up of 19 amino acids. Trimming pared 0 bases from V and 3 bases from J, leaving 22 bases between. Germline V lookup: CDR1 MGHRA, CDR2 YSYEKL. The CDR3 region is CASSQDSTGEPHMTDTQYF. The CDR3 DNA is TGCGCCAGCAGCCAAGATTCGACCGGGGAGCCCCATATGACAGATACGCAGTATTTT.

V usage is TRBV7-9 and J usage is TRBJ2-3, with 9 nucleotides matching TRBD2. J gave up 5 bases and V 0 bases, and 9 bases lay outside the gene matches. The CDR3 has 17 amino acids. Germline V gene sequence: CDR1 SEHNR, CDR2 FQNEAQ (reference sequence). CDR3 sequence reads: CASSLARLAEREDTQYF. CDR3 coding DNA: TGTGCCAGCAGCTTAGCCCGACTAGCGGAGCGGGAAGATACGCAGTATTTT.

This clonotype was found a few times. CDR3: CSARSLGTSGSYEQYF. The CDR3 DNA follows: TGCAGTGCTAGATCCTTAGGGACTAGCGGGAGCTACGAGCAGTACTTC. The rearrangement uses TRBV20-1 and TRBJ2-7, with TRBD2 matching over 14 bases. The CDR3 spans 16 residues. V lost 2 bases to trimming and J lost 3 bases; unmatched junction nucleotides: 6. Germline V gives CDR1 DFQATT, CDR2 SNEGSKA (reference sequence).

The gene calls are TRBV28 and TRBJ2-7; 10 bases are a match to TRBD1. Germline V gene data show CDR1 as MDHEN and CDR2 as SYDVKM. This CDR3 is 16 amino acids long. The trim removed 5 bases at V and 2 bases at J, leaving 9 bases unmatched. DNA for the CDR3: TGTGCCAGCAGTGGCCGCATCGGACAGGGGGCCTACGAGCAGTACTTC. Amino acids: CASSGRIGQGAYEQYF.

This clonotype was recorded a few times. The chain has TRBV20-1 and TRBJ2-5; D may correspond to TRBD1 or TRBD2 (6 bases each). The V end lost 3 bases, the J end lost 5 bases, and 16 bases lay between the germline ends. The CDR3 loop spans 14 amino acids. Germline assignment: CDR1 DFQATT and CDR2 SNEGSKA (reference sequence). CDR3 bases: TGCAGTGCTAGTTTGGGCGGGACATTCGAGACCCAGTACTTC. Amino acids: CSASLGGTFETQYF.